These T cell receptor beta chains were read from a single sample in a study of blood T cell repertoires in COVID-19. Generated by immunoSEQ multiplex PCR, the TCRdb table keeps only in-frame clones and is missing some. The sample lists approximately 27,000 clones, about 88% occurring once. What was sequenced was peripheral blood. All receptors derive from a woman aged 45-65 years with active COVID-19. CDR3s include the opening cysteine and the closing phenylalanine or tryptophan.

V | CDR3
TRBV7-2 | CASSFPLRLAGGGEQYF
TRBV5-4 | CASSLDQGVMNTEAFF
TRBV6-6 | CASRQASGTNKGQYF
TRBV5-1 | CASSLEDSLDEQFF
TRBV27 | CASSLSRHPQETQYF
TRBV30 | CAWSVLGTEAFF
TRBV19 | CASSETANTEAFF
TRBV7-9 | CASSFPGQYYEQYF
TRBV2 | CASSRTGQGQPQHF
TRBV28 | CASRGGTNPYEQYF
TRBV30 | CAWTIKAGRTEAFF
TRBV7-3 | CASSLDSPGTGELFF
TRBV9 | CASSVRDREELGNTEAFF
TRBV7-9 | CASSQRLGGSTEAFF